The 8 T cell receptor beta chains listed next were all sequenced from one sample in a study of siplizumab effects on memory and regulatory T cells. Method: immunoSEQ multiplex PCR; TCRdb's copy keeps in-frame clones and lacks some. Of about 91,000 clones in the sample, roughly 97% were seen once. Sequencing used naive CD4+ T cells sorted from blood. These receptors came from a human donor in good health.

The chain links TRBV28 to TRBJ2-5; no definite D call. The germline CDR1 and CDR2 sequences are MDHEN and SYDVKM. The V gene lost 2 bases and the J gene lost 5 bases, with 18 bases spanning the gap. CDR3 length: 16 amino acids. CDR3 sequence: CASSLGSRNRRETQYF. The CDR3 nucleotides are TGTGCCAGCAGTTTAGGCTCCAGGAACCGTCGGGAGACCCAGTACTTC.

This chain uses TRBV7-2 with TRBJ1-1; maybe TRBD1 (5 bases). The CDR3 runs to 14 residues. Trimming removed 6 bases from V and 4 bases from J, with 15 bases in between. Germline V CDR1 and CDR2: SGHTA, FQGNSA. The CDR3 nucleotides are TGTGCCAGCAGTTGGGGGTCGGTGTCCACTGAAGCTTTCTTT. Translating gives CASSWGSVSTEAFF. The full variable domain, with the rest looked up from reference TRBV7-2 and TRBJ1-1, is GAGVSQSPSNKVTEKGKDVELRCDPISGHTALYWYRQSLGQGLEFLIYFQGNSAPDKSGLPSDRFSAERTGGSVSTLTIQRTQQEDSAVYLCASSWGSVSTEAFFGQGTRLTVV.

The CDR3 reads CASTWPGGGYTF. The CDR3 region has the DNA TGTGCCAGCACCTGGCCCGGTGGAGGCTACACCTTC. The J gene is TRBJ1-2, the V gene TRBV28; D not resolved. This CDR3 contains 12 residues. Germline CDR1 MDHEN, CDR2 SYDVKM. Trimming took off 7 bases at V and 8 bases at J, with 14 bases between the two ends.

The rearrangement joins TRBV12-2 to TRBJ2-5; TRBD2, the table's D call, was not compared with the DNA. TRBV12-2 has pseudogene status. The CDR3 is 14 residues long. As DNA, the CDR3 is TGTGCAAGTCGCTTAGGTGCGGGATGCAAGACCCAGTACTTC. This gives the protein CASRLGAGCKTQYF.

The rearrangement joins TRBV5-6 to TRBJ1-6; 7 nucleotides match TRBD1. The V gene end was trimmed by 0 bases and the J gene end by 10 bases; junction bases not matched to a gene: 4. The CDR3 sequence is 14 residues long. Germline CDR1 reads SGHDT; CDR2 reads YYEEEE. The CDR3: CASSLGQGESPLHF. Written as DNA, the CDR3 is TGTGCCAGCAGCTTGGGACAGGGAGAGTCACCCCTCCACTTT.

The rearrangement links TRBV9 to TRBJ1-6; D not certain. The V end was cut by 2 bases, the J end by 7 bases, with 13 bases between. CDR1 is SGDLS, CDR2 YYNGEE, per germline. The CDR3 totals 15 residues. CDR3: CASSVEGFGNSPLHF. The CDR3 coding sequence is TGTGCCAGCAGCGTTGAAGGGTTCGGGAATTCACCCCTCCACTTT.

The V and J genes are TRBV4-3 and TRBJ2-7; no clear D gene. The CDR3 has 16 amino acids. With 0 bases removed from V and 3 bases from J, the gap between germline ends came to 15 bases. Germline V gene lookup returns CDR1 LGHNA and CDR2 YSLEER. DNA for the CDR3: TGCGCCAGCAGCCAAGATCAAGATAGCCGCGTCTACGAGCAGTACTTC. Translating gives CASSQDQDSRVYEQYF.

V is TRBV9 and J is TRBJ2-7; D might be TRBD1 (5 bases). Between the trimmed V and J ends, which lost 0 bases and 0 bases, there was a span of 7 bases. This CDR3 contains 14 residues. Germline CDR1 and CDR2: SGDLS and YYNGEE. The CDR3 spells CASSVGQFSYEQYF. In nucleotides, the CDR3 is TGTGCCAGCAGCGTAGGACAGTTCTCCTACGAGCAGTACTTC.